The next 8 T cell receptor beta chains were all read from a single sample in a study of T-cell reconstitution after alpha-beta-depleted transplantation in children. The TCRbeta library was prepared with unique molecular identifiers. MiXCR, applied by TCRdb to the PCR reads, yields one record per CDR3 protein. The table includes about 350,000 distinct CDR3 sequences, about 14% detected once. The material sequenced was PBMCs, taken from the stem cell graft. All receptors derive from a human donor who donated a stem cell graft to a child with Fanconi anemia.

This clonotype was counted only a few times. The V gene is TRBV6-1, the J gene TRBJ2-1; D not resolved. The germline V and J ends were trimmed by 11 bases and 0 bases, with 14 bases remaining between them. In germline, CDR1 is MNHNS, CDR2 SASEGT. CDR3 length equals 14 residues. CDR3 bases: TGTGCCGCCCGACCTGGCTTCTCCTACAATGAGCAGTTCTTC. Protein product: CAARPGFSYNEQFF.

This clonotype was picked up a small number of times. The V and J genes are TRBV5-1 and TRBJ2-5; 7 nucleotides agree with TRBD1. This CDR3 comprises 14 residues. V lost 4 bases, J lost 2 bases, and 5 bases stayed unmatched. The germline gives CDR1 SGHRS, CDR2 YFSETQ. CDR3 in amino acids: CASSVRDRQETQYF. The CDR3 DNA reads as TGCGCCAGCAGCGTCCGGGACAGACAAGAGACCCAGTACTTC.

This clonotype was counted only a few times. The V call is TRBV27, the J call TRBJ2-5; 9 positions match TRBD2. J lost 5 bases, V lost 6 bases, and 13 bases had no gene match. The CDR3 consists of 16 residues. CDR1 and CDR2 (germline): MNHEY, SMNVEV (reference sequence). CDR3 coding DNA: TGTGCCAGCAGCCCGGGACTAGCAACAGGTCGGGAGACCCAGTACTTC. As protein: CASSPGLATGRETQYF.

This clonotype was observed a handful of times. The rearrangement uses TRBV7-9 and TRBJ2-7; D is undetermined. CDR1 is SEHNR, CDR2 FQNEAQ, per germline (reference sequence). The ends were cut back, 5 bases at V and 3 bases at J, with 11 bases in the middle. This CDR3 comprises 13 residues. CDR3 DNA sequence: TGTGCCAGCAGCGGAAACACTCTCTACGAGCAGTACGTC. Translating gives CASSGNTLYEQYV.

This clonotype was observed many times. The rearrangement uses TRBV6-5 and TRBJ2-5; perhaps TRBD1 as D (6 bases). CDR3 length equals 16 residues. Trimming cost V 2 bases and J 4 bases, with 17 bases left between them. Germline-derived CDR1 and CDR2 are MNHEY and SVGAGI. The CDR3 loop is CASSYEGVQGRETQYF. The CDR3 DNA sequence: TGTGCCAGCAGTTACGAGGGGGTGCAGGGCCGAGAGACCCAGTACTTC.

This clonotype was seen more than once but under ten times. This chain's CDR3 is CASSPTLSTDTQYF. CDR3 bases: TGTGCCAGCAGCCCGACCCTTAGCACAGATACGCAGTATTTT. V usage is TRBV11-2 and J usage is TRBJ2-3; no firm D call. CDR3 length: 14 residues. The V end was cut by 5 bases, the J end by 0 bases, with 9 bases between. Germline lookup yields CDR1 SGHAT and CDR2 FQNNGV.

This clonotype was recorded a few times. The V call is TRBV12-3 or TRBV12-4, the J call TRBJ1-5, with D possibly matching TRBD1 (5 bases). The CDR3 consists of 15 residues. The V end was cut by 6 bases, the J end by 6 bases, with 18 bases between. The CDR3 bases are TGTGCCAGCAGCCAGGACCAGCAGAGGGGTCAGCCCCAGCATTTT. Translated: CASSQDQQRGQPQHF.

The V call is TRBV24-1, the J call TRBJ2-1; tentative D call: TRBD2 (6 bases). V was trimmed by 3 bases and J by 8 bases, leaving 16 bases between them. CDR1 is KGHDR and CDR2 is SFDVKD in the germline V gene. The length of the CDR3 is 15 residues. CDR3 sequence reads: CATSDTRGPGDEQFF. CDR3 coding DNA: TGTGCCACCAGTGATACGAGGGGACCGGGGGATGAGCAGTTCTTC.